This T cell receptor (beta chain) came from a study of PD-L1 blockade in urothelial cancer. Study in general: Blood analysis was done at 3 weeks (second dose) and 6 weeks after treatment began. A median blood sample held approximately 140,000 T cells and under 85,000 unique TCRs. Study observations and caveats: Patients who had durable benefit saw their tumor-associated blood clones expand more at 3 weeks.

Concerning this clone itself: The antigen is undetermined. One junction end disagrees with the germline gene, perhaps due to a read error.

Germline CDR1 is SGHRS and CDR2 is YFSETQ. The CDR3 sequence is 15 residues long. Profiling relied on immunoSEQ multiplex PCR, and the TCRdb table lists in-frame clones only, not all of them. The sample lists 45,000 to 60,000 clones; 85% were seen once. The time point: pretreatment peripheral blood. The patients' disease, urothelial carcinoma, was locally advanced or metastatic. The sequence derives from a man in his 70s with urothelial cancer. Sequences were derived from PBMCs, sampled around atezolizumab (anti-PD-L1) treatment. J is TRBJ2-2 and V is TRBV5-1, with TRBD1 matching over 7 bases. For the CDR3, the DNA is TGCGCCAGCAGCTTGACTCAACGTCTACCAGGGGGGCTGTTTTTT. It specifies CASSLTQRLPGGLFF.